This TCR beta chain was obtained from a study of shared clonotypes between healthy human individuals. As for this clone: The antigen remains undetermined.

Germline values: CDR1 WSHSY, CDR2 SAAADI. V gave up 0 bases and J gave up 3 bases, with 11 bases separating them. The CDR3 contains 16 residues. Whole-study results and caveats: Rarefaction curves obtained for sorted subsets showed sequencing incomplete despite large depth.

Deep-level running was used for the assay. Repertoires were generated with immunoSEQ multiplex PCR, while TCRdb's copy carries only in-frame clones and drops some. The sample has some 200,000 clones; over 50% are singletons. Sequenced material: memory CD4+ T cells sorted from blood. Subset denoted: CD45RA-negative fraction. V is TRBV10-2 and J is TRBJ1-4; unclear D gene. The source is a man aged 25-45 years in good health. The CDR3: CASSESSRLANEKLFF. The CDR3 DNA reads TGCGCCAGCAGTGAGTCGAGTCGACTAGCTAATGAAAAACTGTTTTTT.